The rows below give T cell receptor beta chains drawn from one sample of a study of CD8 T cells in ankylosing spondylitis. TCRdb reprocessed the 5' RACE reads with MiXCR, giving one entry per CDR3 protein. The sample includes about 140,000 distinct CDR3 sequences, roughly 8% of them seen just once. Sequences were obtained from synovial fluid, either unsorted or a sorted T cell fraction (not recorded which). The receptors shown here come from a male donor with ankylosing spondylitis. The CDR3 runs from the conserved cysteine through the conserved F or W. A D gene is named only where the DNA matches it firmly. Some rows have no size entry. The others give once, few or many, or a class for an expanded clone.

v_gene	abundance	j_gene	d_gene	CDR3nt	CDR3aa
TRBV5-6	few	TRBJ1-6	-	TGTGCCAGCAGCTTCCCAGGGGTTACACCCCTCCACTTT	CASSFPGVTPLHF
TRBV7-2	few	TRBJ2-7	TRBD2	TGTGCCAGCAGCTTAGATGGACTAGCGGGGGGGCTCGAGCAGTACTTC	CASSLDGLAGGLEQYF
TRBV20-1	few	TRBJ1-2	-	TGCAGTGCTAGCAACGGGAACTATGGCTACACCTTC	CSASNGNYGYTF
TRBV5-1	few	TRBJ1-1	TRBD1	TGCGCCAGCAGCTTGGAGGGGGCGGAAATGAACACTGAAGCTTTCTTT	CASSLEGAEMNTEAFF
TRBV12-3/TRBV12-4	few	TRBJ1-5	-	TGTGCCAGCAGTTTTTGGGGAGCGGATCAGCCCCAGCATTTT	CASSFWGADQPQHF
TRBV2	-	TRBJ1-5	-	TGTGCCAGCAGTAGAGATGTAAATCAGCCCCAGCATTTT	CASSRDVNQPQHF
TRBV7-9	-	TRBJ2-7	-	TGTGCCAGCAGCCCAGGGGGGCAGGGCTACGAGCAGTACTTC	CASSPGGQGYEQYF
TRBV6-5	few	TRBJ2-2	TRBD1	TGTGCCAGCAGTTTCGGACAGGGCGGAACCGGGGAGCTGTTTTTT	CASSFGQGGTGELFF
TRBV30	-	TRBJ2-3	TRBD2	TGTGCCTGGAGGCGCGGGGGGGCCACAGATACGCAGTATTTT	CAWRRGGATDTQYF
TRBV20-1	many	TRBJ1-1	-	TGCAGTGCTAGACCGAGGTGGGCTGAAGCTTTCTTT	CSARPRWAEAFF
TRBV7-2	few	TRBJ1-2	-	TGTGCCAGCAGTCCGGACAGTCTTAACTATGGCTACACCTTC	CASSPDSLNYGYTF
TRBV28	many	TRBJ1-1	-	TGTGCCAGCCGGGCCCACACTGAAGCTTTCTTT	CASRAHTEAFF
TRBV20-1	many	TRBJ2-7	TRBD2	TGCAGTGCTAGAGGTGCTAGCGGGAACGCGTACGAGCAGTACTTC	CSARGASGNAYEQYF
TRBV24-1	few	TRBJ2-3	TRBD1	TGTGCCACCAGTGAGACAGGGGGCACAGATACGCAGTATTTT	CATSETGGTDTQYF
TRBV5-5	many	TRBJ2-2	TRBD1	TGTGCCAGCAGCCGACAGGGGGCCAGGGAGCTGTTTTTT	CASSRQGARELFF
TRBV20-1	few	TRBJ1-6	-	TGCAGTGCTAAGGGAGAGGGGAGATACTCACCCCTCCACTTT	CSAKGEGRYSPLHF
TRBV7-8	few	TRBJ2-5	-	TGTGCCAGCAGCTTAGGCTGGTCAGGTCAAGAGACCCAGTACTTC	CASSLGWSGQETQYF
TRBV20-1	-	TRBJ2-3	-	TGCAGTGCTCCCGGCCCCGGACGGACAGATACGCAGTATTTT	CSAPGPGRTDTQYF
TRBV20-1	-	TRBJ2-7	TRBD2	TGCAGTGCTAGCCGCGTGGCGGGGGGGCGTGAGCAGTACTTC	CSASRVAGGREQYF
TRBV2	many	TRBJ2-7	-	TGTGCCAGCAGTATTGACGCCATGGCATACGAGCAGTACTTC	CASSIDAMAYEQYF
TRBV20-1	-	TRBJ2-5	TRBD1	TGCAGTGTTCCTCCCGGGACAGGGCAAGAGACCCAGTACTTC	CSVPPGTGQETQYF
TRBV20-1	few	TRBJ1-5	TRBD1	TGCAGTGCTAGAAGGACAGGGGGCGTTGGTTGGCCCCAGCATTTT	CSARRTGGVGWPQHF
TRBV7-7	few	TRBJ2-1	TRBD2	TGTGCTAGCAGCTTAGCGGGGGCAGACAATGAGCAGTTCTTC	CASSLAGADNEQFF
TRBV2	few	TRBJ2-2	TRBD1	TGTGCCAGCAACGAATTCCAGGGGGCCGGCGGGGAGCTGTTTTTT	CASNEFQGAGGELFF
TRBV5-1	many	TRBJ2-7	-	TGCGCCAGCAGCCCCGGGACTTTCTCCTACGAGCAGTACTTC	CASSPGTFSYEQYF
TRBV4-2	many	TRBJ1-1	-	TGTGCCAGCAGCCAAGATCTGAGGGGTCGTGAGCGTAACACTGAAGCTTTCTTT	CASSQDLRGRERNTEAFF
TRBV2	many	TRBJ1-5	TRBD1	TGTGCCAGCAACAAGGACAGGACCAATCAGCCCCAGCATTTT	CASNKDRTNQPQHF
TRBV5-1	many	TRBJ2-2	TRBD2	TGCGCCAGCAGCAAAGCGGGAGTCAGCACCGGGGAGCTGTTTTTT	CASSKAGVSTGELFF
TRBV7-2	many	TRBJ2-3	TRBD2	TGTGCCAGCAGCTTAGGTAGACTAGCGGGCACAGATACGCAGTATTTT	CASSLGRLAGTDTQYF
TRBV5-6	few	TRBJ1-2	-	TGTGCCAGCAAGAAGGCCAGGGAGGGCTACACCTTC	CASKKAREGYTF
TRBV3-1	few	TRBJ2-1	-	TGTGCCAGCAGCCCGAGAACGGACCCTTGGAATGAGCAGTTCTTC	CASSPRTDPWNEQFF
TRBV20-1	many	TRBJ2-1	-	TGCAGTGCTAGAACGGACACCTACAATGAGCAGTTCTTC	CSARTDTYNEQFF
TRBV5-5	-	TRBJ2-5	-	TGTGCCAGCAGCTTGGGGTGGGAAGAGACCCAGTACTTC	CASSLGWEETQYF
TRBV20-1	many	TRBJ2-3	-	TGCAGTGCCGCCGGGCGGGACTTGGGTTCCCCCGGCACAGATACGCAGTATTTT	CSAAGRDLGSPGTDTQYF
TRBV2	-	TRBJ2-7	-	TGTGCCAGCAGTGAGGGCTCGGGGTGGGAGCAGTACTTC	CASSEGSGWEQYF
TRBV20-1	few	TRBJ1-1	-	TGCAGTGCCGACGGACCATTAATTGAAGCTTTCTTT	CSADGPLIEAFF
TRBV7-2	few	TRBJ2-5	TRBD2	TGTGCCAGCAGCTACAGGGGACTAGCGTCTGGGGGAGAGACCCAGTACTTC	CASSYRGLASGGETQYF
TRBV6-1	-	TRBJ2-5	-	TGTGCCAGCAGTAGCTTCGCTGCAGAGACCCAGTACTTC	CASSSFAAETQYF
TRBV6-2/TRBV6-3	few	TRBJ2-1	-	TGTGCCAGCAGTGGGCCCTACTACAATGAGCAGTTCTTC	CASSGPYYNEQFF
TRBV20-1	-	TRBJ1-1	-	TGCAGTGCTAGAGATCCGGGGCCCATGCCTGAAGCTTTCTTT	CSARDPGPMPEAFF
TRBV6-1	-	TRBJ1-2	-	TGTGCCAGCAGTGCCGAGGGGTTTAACTATGGCTACACCTTC	CASSAEGFNYGYTF
TRBV7-2	many	TRBJ2-5	-	TGTGCCAGCAGCTTTGGGGGAGCCGGCCAAGAGACCCAGTACTTC	CASSFGGAGQETQYF
TRBV10-3	many	TRBJ1-3	-	TGTGCCATAGAAGAGACAGCCGCCTCTGGAAACACCATATATTTT	CAIEETAASGNTIYF
TRBV5-1	-	TRBJ1-2	-	TGCGCCAGCAGCTTGGGTGACCAAACAAGCGGCTACACCTTC	CASSLGDQTSGYTF
TRBV7-2	many	TRBJ2-7	-	TGTGCCAGCAGCCCCGGACGGTCCTACGAGCAGTACTTC	CASSPGRSYEQYF